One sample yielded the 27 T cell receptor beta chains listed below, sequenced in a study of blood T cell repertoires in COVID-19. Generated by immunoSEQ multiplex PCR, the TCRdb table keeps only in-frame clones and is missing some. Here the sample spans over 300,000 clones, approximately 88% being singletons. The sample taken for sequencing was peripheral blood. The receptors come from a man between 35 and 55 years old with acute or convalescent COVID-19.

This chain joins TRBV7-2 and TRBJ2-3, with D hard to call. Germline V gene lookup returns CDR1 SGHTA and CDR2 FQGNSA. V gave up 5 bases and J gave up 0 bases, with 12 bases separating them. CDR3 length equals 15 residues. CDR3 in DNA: TGTGCCAGCAGCACCACAAGACTGAGCACAGATACGCAGTATTTT. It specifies CASSTTRLSTDTQYF.

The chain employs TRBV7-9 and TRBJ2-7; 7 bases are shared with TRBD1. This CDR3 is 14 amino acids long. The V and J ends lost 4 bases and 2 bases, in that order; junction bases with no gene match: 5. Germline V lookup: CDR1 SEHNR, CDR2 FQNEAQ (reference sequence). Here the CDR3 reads CASSYGTETYEQYF. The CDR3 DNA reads TGTGCCAGCAGCTATGGGACAGAGACCTACGAGCAGTACTTC.

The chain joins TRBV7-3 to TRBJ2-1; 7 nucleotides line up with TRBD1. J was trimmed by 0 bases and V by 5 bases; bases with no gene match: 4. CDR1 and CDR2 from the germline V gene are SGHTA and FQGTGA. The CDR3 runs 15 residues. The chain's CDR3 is CASSAPGGSYNEQFF. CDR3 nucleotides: TGTGCCAGCAGCGCACCAGGGGGCTCCTACAATGAGCAGTTCTTC.

The CDR3: CASVGQGPNTEAFF. The DNA for the CDR3 is TGTGCCAGCGTGGGACAGGGGCCTAACACTGAAGCTTTCTTT. The chain carries TRBV28 and TRBJ1-1; 10 nucleotides align to TRBD1. CDR1 and CDR2 (germline): MDHEN, SYDVKM. This CDR3 spans 14 amino acids. The V and J ends lost 8 bases and 2 bases, in that order; junction bases with no gene match: 5.

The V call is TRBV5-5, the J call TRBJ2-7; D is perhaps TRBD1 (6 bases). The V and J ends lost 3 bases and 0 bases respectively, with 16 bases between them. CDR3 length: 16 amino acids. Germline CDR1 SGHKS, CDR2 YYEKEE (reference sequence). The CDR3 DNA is TGTGCCAGCAGCTCCACAGGGCCGGACAGCTCCTACGAGCAGTACTTC. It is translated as CASSSTGPDSSYEQYF.

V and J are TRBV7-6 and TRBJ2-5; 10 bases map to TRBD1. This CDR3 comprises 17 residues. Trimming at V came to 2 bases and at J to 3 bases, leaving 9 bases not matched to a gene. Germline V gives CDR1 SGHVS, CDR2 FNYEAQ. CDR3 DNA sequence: TGTGCCAGCAGCTTAACGCCCCCGGGGACAGGGGAAGAGACCCAGTACTTC. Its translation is CASSLTPPGTGEETQYF.

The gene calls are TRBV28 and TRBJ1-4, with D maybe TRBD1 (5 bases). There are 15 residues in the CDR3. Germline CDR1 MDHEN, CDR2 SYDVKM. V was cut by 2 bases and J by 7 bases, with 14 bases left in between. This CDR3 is CASSLSGGGFEKLFF. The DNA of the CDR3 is TGTGCCAGCAGTTTAAGTGGGGGAGGGTTTGAAAAACTGTTTTTT.

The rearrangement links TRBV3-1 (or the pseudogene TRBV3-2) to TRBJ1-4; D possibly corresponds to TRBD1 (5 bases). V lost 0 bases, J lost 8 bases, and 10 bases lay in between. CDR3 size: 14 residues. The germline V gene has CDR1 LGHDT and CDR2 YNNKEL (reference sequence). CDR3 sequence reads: CASSQEQVGEKLFF. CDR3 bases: TGTGCCAGCAGCCAAGAACAGGTGGGCGAAAAACTGTTTTTT.

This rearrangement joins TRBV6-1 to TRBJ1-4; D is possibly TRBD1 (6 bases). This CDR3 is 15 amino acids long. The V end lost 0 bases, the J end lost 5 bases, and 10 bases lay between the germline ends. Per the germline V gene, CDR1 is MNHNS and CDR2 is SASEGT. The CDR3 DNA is TGTGCCAGCAGTGAAGCGCCTACAGGGAATGAAAAACTGTTTTTT. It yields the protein CASSEAPTGNEKLFF.

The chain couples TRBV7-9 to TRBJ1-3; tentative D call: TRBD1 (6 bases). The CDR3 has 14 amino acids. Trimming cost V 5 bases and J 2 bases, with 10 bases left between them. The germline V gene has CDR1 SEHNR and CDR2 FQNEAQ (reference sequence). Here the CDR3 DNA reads TGTGCCAGCAGCGTACAGGGTACTGGAAACACCATATATTTT. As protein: CASSVQGTGNTIYF.

CDR3 DNA: TGTGCCACCAGTGATTTATCTAGGGGGCTTATAAGCACAGATACGCAGTATTTT. This sequence encodes CATSDLSRGLISTDTQYF. V is TRBV24-1 and J is TRBJ2-3; 7 bases line up with TRBD1. Germline CDR1 is KGHDR and CDR2 is SFDVKD. The CDR3 consists of 18 residues. Trimming at V came to 1 base and at J to 0 bases, leaving 9 bases not matched to a gene.

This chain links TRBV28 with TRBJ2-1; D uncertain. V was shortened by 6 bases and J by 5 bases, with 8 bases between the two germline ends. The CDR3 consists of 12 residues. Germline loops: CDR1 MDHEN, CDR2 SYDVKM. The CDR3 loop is CASRNSNNEQFF. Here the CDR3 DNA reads TGTGCCAGCAGGAACTCGAACAATGAGCAGTTCTTC.

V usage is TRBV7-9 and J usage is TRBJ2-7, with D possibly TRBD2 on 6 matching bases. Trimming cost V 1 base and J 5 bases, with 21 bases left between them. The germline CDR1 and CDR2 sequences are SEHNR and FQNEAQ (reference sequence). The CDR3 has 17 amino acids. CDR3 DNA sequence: TGTGCCAGCAGCTTAGAGGTCGGCGGGGCGGGGAAACACGAGCAGTACTTC. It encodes CASSLEVGGAGKHEQYF.

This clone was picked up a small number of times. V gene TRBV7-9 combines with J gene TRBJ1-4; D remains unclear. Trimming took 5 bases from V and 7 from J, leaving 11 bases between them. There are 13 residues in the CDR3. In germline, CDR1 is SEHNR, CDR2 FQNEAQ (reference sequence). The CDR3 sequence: CASSPPLSEKLFF. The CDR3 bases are TGTGCCAGCAGCCCCCCTCTTTCTGAAAAACTGTTTTTT. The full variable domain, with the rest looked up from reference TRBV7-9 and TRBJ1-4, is DTGVSQNPRHKITKRGQNVTFRCDPISEHNRLYWYRQTLGQGPEFLTYFQNEAQLEKSRLLSDRFSAERPKGSFSTLEIQRTEQGDSAMYLCASSPPLSEKLFFGSGTQLSVL.

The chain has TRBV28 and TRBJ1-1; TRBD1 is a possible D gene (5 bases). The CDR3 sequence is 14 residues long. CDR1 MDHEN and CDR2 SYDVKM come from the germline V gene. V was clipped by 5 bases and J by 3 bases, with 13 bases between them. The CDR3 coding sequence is TGTGCCAGCAGTCAGGGAGGCCAGTACACTGAAGCTTTCTTT. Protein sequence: CASSQGGQYTEAFF.

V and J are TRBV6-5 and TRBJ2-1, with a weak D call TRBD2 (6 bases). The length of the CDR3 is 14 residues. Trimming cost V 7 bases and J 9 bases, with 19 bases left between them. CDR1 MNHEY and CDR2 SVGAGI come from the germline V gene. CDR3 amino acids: CASTTHRPEGEQFF. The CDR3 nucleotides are TGTGCCAGCACTACGCACCGCCCGGAGGGTGAGCAGTTCTTC.

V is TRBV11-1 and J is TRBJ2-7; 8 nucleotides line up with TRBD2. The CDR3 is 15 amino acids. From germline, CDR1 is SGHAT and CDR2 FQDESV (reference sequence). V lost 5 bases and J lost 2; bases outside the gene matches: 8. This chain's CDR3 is CASSKTSGETYEQYF. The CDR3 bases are TGTGCCAGCAGCAAAACTAGCGGAGAGACCTACGAGCAGTACTTC.

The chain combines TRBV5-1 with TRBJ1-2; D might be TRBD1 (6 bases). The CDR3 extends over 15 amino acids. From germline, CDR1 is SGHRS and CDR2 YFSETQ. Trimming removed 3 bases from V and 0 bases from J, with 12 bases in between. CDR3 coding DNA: TGCGCCAGCAGCTACGGACAGCTAGCTAACTATGGCTACACCTTC. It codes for CASSYGQLANYGYTF.

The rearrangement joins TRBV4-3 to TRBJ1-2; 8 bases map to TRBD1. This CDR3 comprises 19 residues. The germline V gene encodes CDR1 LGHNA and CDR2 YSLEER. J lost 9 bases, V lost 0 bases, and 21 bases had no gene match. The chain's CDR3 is CASSQDLILGQGPYSRYTF. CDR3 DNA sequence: TGCGCCAGCAGCCAAGATCTAATTTTAGGACAGGGCCCTTATTCACGCTACACCTTC.

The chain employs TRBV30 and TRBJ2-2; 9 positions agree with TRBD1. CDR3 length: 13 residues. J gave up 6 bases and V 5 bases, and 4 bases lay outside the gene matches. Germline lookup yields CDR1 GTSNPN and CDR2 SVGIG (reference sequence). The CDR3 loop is CAWDRGSSGELFF. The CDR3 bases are TGTGCCTGGGACAGGGGGTCGTCCGGGGAGCTGTTTTTT.

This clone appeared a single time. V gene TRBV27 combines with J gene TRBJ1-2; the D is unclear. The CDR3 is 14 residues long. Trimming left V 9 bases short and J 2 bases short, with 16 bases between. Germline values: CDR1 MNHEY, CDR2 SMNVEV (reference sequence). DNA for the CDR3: TGTGCCAGTTCGCAAGGCAGGCCAAACTATGGCTACACCTTC. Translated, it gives CASSQGRPNYGYTF.

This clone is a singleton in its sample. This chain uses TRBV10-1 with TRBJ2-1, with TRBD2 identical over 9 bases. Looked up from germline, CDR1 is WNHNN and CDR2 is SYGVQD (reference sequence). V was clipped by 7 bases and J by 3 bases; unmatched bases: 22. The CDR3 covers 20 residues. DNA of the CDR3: TGCGCCAGCACACCCCCCGGGAGCGGGGGGACTTTTTGGTGCTACAATGAGCAGTTCTTC. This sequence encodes CASTPPGSGGTFWCYNEQFF.

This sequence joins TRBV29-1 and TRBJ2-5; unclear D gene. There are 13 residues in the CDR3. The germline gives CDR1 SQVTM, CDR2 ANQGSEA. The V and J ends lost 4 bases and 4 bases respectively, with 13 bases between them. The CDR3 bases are TGCAGCGTTGCGTACGGGTTTCTAGAGACCCAGTACTTC. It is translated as CSVAYGFLETQYF.

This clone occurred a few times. Written as DNA, the CDR3 is TGTGCCAGCAGTTCCACCGGGACTAGCGGGATCGCAGATACGCAGTATTTT. It translates to CASSSTGTSGIADTQYF. This chain links TRBV2 with TRBJ2-3, with TRBD2 matching over 13 bases. Germline CDR1 and CDR2: SNHLY and FYNNEI. With V trimmed by 5 bases and J by 4 bases, 9 bases remained unmatched. CDR3 length equals 17 residues.

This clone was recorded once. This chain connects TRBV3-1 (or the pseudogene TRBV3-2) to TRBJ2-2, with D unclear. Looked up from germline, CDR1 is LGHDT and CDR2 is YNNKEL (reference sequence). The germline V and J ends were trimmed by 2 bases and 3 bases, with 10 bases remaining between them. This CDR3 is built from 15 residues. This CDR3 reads CASSQPHRYTGELFF. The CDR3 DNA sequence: TGTGCCAGCAGCCAACCCCACAGATACACCGGGGAGCTGTTTTTT.

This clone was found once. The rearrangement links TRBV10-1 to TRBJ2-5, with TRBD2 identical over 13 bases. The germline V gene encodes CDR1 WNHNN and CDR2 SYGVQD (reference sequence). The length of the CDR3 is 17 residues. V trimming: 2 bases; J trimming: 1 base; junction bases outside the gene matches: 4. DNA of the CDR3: TGCGCCAGCAGTGAGCTTGGGACTAGCGGGATCCAAGAGACCCAGTACTTC. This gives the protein CASSELGTSGIQETQYF.

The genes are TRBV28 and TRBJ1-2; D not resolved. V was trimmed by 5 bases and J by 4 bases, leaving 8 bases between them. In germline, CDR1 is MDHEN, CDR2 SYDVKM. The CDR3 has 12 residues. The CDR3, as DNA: TGTGCCAGCAGTATCTCGGGCTATGGCTACACCTTC. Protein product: CASSISGYGYTF.